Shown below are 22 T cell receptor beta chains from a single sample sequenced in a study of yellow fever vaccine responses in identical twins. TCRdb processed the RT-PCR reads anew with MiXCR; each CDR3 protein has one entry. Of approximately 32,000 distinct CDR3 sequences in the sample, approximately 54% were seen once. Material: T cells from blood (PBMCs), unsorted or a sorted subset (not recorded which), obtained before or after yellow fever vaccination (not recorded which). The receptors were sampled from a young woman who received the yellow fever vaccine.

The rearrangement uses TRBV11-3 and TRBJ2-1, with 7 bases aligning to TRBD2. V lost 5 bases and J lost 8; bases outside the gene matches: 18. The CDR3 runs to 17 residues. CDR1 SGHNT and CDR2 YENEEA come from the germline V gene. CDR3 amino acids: CASSLNKLARSIDEQFF. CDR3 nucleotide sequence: TGTGCCAGCAGCCTCAACAAACTAGCGAGGAGTATCGATGAGCAGTTCTTC.

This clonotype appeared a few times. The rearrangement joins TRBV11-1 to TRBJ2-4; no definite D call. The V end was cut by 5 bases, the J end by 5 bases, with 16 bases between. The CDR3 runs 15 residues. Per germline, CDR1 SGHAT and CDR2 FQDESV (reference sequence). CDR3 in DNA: TGTGCCAGCAGCCCCCCGGGTCCTACAGAAAACATTCAGTACTTC. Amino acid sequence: CASSPPGPTENIQYF.

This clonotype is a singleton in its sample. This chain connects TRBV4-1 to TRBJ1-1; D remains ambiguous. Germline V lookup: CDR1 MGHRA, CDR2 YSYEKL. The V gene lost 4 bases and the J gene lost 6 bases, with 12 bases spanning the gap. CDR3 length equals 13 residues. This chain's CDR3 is CASSPQAIAEAFF. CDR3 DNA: TGCGCCAGCAGCCCCCAGGCTATCGCTGAAGCTTTCTTT.

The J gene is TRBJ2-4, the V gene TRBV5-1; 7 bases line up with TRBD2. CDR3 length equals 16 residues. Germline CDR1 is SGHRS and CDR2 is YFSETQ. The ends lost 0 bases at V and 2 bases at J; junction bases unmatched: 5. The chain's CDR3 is CASSLVPGGPKNIQYF. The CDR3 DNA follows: TGCGCCAGCAGCTTGGTTCCGGGAGGTCCCAAAAACATTCAGTACTTC.

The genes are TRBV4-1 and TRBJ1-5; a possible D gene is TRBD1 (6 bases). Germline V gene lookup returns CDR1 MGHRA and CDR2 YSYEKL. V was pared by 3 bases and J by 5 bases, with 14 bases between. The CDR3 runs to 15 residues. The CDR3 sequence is CASSQATGLDQPQHF. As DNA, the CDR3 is TGCGCCAGCAGCCAGGCGACAGGTCTCGATCAGCCCCAGCATTTT.

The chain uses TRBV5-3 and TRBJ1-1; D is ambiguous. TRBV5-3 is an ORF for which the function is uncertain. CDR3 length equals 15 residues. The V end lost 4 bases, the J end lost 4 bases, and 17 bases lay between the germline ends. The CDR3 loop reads CARSPREEGPTEAFF. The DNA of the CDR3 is TGTGCCAGAAGCCCTAGGGAGGAGGGCCCCACTGAAGCTTTCTTT.

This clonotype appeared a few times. CDR3 in amino acids: CASSKTGGGFYEQYV. The CDR3 nucleotides are TGCGCCAGCAGCAAGACAGGGGGAGGGTTCTACGAGCAGTACGTC. V gene TRBV5-1 combines with J gene TRBJ2-7, with 9 bases matching TRBD1. The CDR3 has 15 residues. The J segment lost 3 bases and the V segment lost 4 bases, leaving 8 bases of the junction unmatched. The germline V gene has CDR1 SGHRS and CDR2 YFSETQ.

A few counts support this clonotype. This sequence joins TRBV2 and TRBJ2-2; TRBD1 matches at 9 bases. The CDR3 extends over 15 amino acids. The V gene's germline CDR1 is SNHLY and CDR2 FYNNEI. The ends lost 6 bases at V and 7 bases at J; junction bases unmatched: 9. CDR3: CASSRGQGVVGELFF. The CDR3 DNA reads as TGTGCCAGCAGCAGGGGACAGGGTGTAGTCGGGGAGCTGTTTTTT.

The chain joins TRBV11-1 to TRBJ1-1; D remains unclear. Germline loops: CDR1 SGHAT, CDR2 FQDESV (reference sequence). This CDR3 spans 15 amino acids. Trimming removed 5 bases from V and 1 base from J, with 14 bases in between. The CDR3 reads CASSPRARANTEAFF. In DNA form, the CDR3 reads TGTGCCAGCAGCCCTAGGGCGCGGGCGAACACTGAAGCTTTCTTT.

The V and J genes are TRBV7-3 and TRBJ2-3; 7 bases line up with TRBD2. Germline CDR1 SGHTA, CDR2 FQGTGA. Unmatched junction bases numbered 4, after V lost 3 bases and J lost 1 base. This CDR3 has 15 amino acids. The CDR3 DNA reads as TGTGCCAGCAGCTTTAGTGGGAGGGGCACAGATACGCAGTATTTT. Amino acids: CASSFSGRGTDTQYF.

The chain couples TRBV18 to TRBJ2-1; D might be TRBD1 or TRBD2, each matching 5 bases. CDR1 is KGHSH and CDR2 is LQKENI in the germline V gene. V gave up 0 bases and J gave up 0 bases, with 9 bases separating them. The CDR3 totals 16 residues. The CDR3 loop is CASSPPTGPSYNEQFF. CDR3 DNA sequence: TGTGCCAGCTCACCACCAACGGGGCCCTCCTACAATGAGCAGTTCTTC.

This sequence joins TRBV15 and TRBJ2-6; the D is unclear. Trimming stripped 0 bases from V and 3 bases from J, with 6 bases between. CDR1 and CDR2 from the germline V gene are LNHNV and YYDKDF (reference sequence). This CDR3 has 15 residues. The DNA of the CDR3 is TGTGCCACCAGCAGAGATGGTAGTGGGGCCAACGTCCTGACTTTC. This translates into CATSRDGSGANVLTF.

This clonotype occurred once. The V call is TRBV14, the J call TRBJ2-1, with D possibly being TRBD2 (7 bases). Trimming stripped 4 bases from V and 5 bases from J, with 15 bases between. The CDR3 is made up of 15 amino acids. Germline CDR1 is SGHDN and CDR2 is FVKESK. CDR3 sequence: CASSLPAGANNEQFF. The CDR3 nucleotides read TGTGCCAGCAGCCTACCGGCGGGGGCCAACAATGAGCAGTTCTTC.

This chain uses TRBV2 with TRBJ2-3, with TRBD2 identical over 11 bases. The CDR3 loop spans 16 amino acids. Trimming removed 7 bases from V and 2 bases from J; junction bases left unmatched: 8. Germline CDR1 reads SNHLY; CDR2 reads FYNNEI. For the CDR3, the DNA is TGTGCCAGCAAGAGGGGGACTAGCGGATACACAGATACGCAGTATTTT. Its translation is CASKRGTSGYTDTQYF.

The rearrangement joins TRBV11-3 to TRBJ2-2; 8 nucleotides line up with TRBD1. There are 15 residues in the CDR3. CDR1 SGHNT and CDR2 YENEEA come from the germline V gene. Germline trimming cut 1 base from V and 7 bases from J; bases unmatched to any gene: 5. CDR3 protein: CASSLVQGAVGELFF. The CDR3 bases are TGTGCCAGCAGCTTAGTGCAGGGGGCGGTCGGGGAGCTGTTTTTT.

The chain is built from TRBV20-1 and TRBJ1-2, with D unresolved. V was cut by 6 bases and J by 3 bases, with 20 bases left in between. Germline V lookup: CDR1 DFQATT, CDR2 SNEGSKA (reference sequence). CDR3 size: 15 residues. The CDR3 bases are TGCAGTGCCCACCTTGAAAGGCCCTGGGACTATGGCTACACCTTC. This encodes CSAHLERPWDYGYTF.

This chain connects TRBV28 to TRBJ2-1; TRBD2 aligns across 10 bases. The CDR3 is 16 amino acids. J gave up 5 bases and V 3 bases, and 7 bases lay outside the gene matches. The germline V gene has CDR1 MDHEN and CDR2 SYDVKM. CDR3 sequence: CASSFASGSLNNEQFF. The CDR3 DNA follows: TGTGCCAGCAGTTTTGCTAGCGGGAGCCTCAACAATGAGCAGTTCTTC. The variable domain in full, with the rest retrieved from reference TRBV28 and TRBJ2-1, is DVKVTQSSRYLVKRTGEKVFLECVQDMDHENMFWYRQDPGLGLRLIYFSYDVKMKEKGDIPEGYSVSREKKERFSLILESASTNQTSMYLCASSFASGSLNNEQFFGPGTRLTVL.

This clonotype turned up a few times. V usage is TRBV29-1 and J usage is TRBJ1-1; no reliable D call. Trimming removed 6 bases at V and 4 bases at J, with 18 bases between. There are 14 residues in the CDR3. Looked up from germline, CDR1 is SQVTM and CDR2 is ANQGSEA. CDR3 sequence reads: CSVELSPRGTEAFF. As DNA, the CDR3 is TGCAGCGTCGAACTCTCGCCCCGGGGCACTGAAGCTTTCTTT.

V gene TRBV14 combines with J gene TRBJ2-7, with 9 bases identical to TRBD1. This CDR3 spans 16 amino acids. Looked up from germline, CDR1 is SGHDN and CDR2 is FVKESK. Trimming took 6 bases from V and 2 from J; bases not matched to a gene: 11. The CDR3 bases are TGTGCCAGCAGTCAAATACCGGGACAGGGACCCTACGAGCAGTACTTC. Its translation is CASSQIPGQGPYEQYF.

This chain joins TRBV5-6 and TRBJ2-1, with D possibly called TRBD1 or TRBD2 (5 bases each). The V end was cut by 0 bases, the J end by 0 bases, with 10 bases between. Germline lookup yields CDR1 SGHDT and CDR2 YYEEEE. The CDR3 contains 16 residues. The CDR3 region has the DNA TGTGCCAGCAGCTTGGCCCGGGACCTCTCCTACAATGAGCAGTTCTTC. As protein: CASSLARDLSYNEQFF.

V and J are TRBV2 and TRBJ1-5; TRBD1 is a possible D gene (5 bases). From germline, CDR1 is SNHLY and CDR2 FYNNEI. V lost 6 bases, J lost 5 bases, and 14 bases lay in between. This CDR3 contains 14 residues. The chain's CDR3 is CASRGDQDHQPQHF. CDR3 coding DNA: TGTGCCAGCAGGGGGGACCAGGATCATCAGCCCCAGCATTTT.

The CDR3 coding sequence is TGTGCCACCAGCTCCCGGGGGGGCTCCTACGAGCAGTACTTC. It encodes CATSSRGGSYEQYF. The V call is TRBV15, the J call TRBJ2-7, with 8 bases lining up with TRBD2. Germline-derived CDR1 and CDR2 are LNHNV and YYDKDF (reference sequence). The V and J ends lost 5 bases and 0 bases, in that order; junction bases with no gene match: 3. The CDR3 loop spans 14 amino acids.